This T cell receptor (beta chain) was obtained from a study of regulatory T cells in long-lasting Graves disease. The TCR beta library used iRepertoire HTBI primers with Arm-PCR amplification of CDR3. From the multiplex PCR reads, TCRdb called clonotypes with MiXCR, one entry per CDR3 protein. The table records some 470,000 distinct CDR3 sequences, 20% to 25% of them present only once. This clonotype came up many times. The antigen remains unidentified. Time point defined: persistent/refractory GD, antithyroid drugs over 5 years with positive TRAb. Extracted PBMC RNA gave rise to the TCR library. Diagnoses of Graves' disease were made by American Thyroid Association guidelines. Study-wide findings and caveats: Newly diagnosed patients had higher TCR diversity than persistent Graves' patients did. Among persistent patients, a larger number of public clonotypes were shared (around 2,700) than among newly diagnosed patients (about 970).

The length of the CDR3 is 15 residues. The V gene lost 3 bases and the J gene lost 7 bases, with 18 bases spanning the gap. This sequence originates from a female donor with Graves disease. The sample in question was peripheral blood mononuclear cells (PBMCs), obtained when the disease was refractory, from a patient treated with antithyroid drugs. V is TRBV12-3 or TRBV12-4 and J is TRBJ1-1; the D is unclear. The CDR3 sequence: CASSFGRISGSEAFF. DNA for the CDR3: TGTGCCAGCAGTTTTGGCAGGATAAGTGGTAGTGAAGCTTTCTTT.